This T cell receptor (beta chain) comes out of a study of blood T cell repertoires in COVID-19. On the study more broadly: Sites in the United States, Italy and Spain provided acute and convalescent COVID-19 samples. The analysed material was cDNA or gDNA that came from T cells, B-cell-depleted T cells, or PBMCs.

Generated by immunoSEQ multiplex PCR, the TCRdb table keeps only in-frame clones and is missing some. Of 250,000 or so clones listed, 70% to 90% are singletons. V lost 7 bases and J lost 7, with 11 bases in between. This CDR3 is 12 amino acids long. From germline, CDR1 is MDHEN and CDR2 SYDVKM. Before they entered the study, exposed participants had met a COVID-19 case within 2 weeks. This receptor was taken from a woman aged 45 to 65 who had been exposed to COVID-19. The material sequenced was PBMCs or T cells enriched from blood (not recorded which). The chain is built from TRBV28 and TRBJ1-5; tentative D call: TRBD1 (5 bases). The chain's CDR3 is CASKKGVQPQHF. CDR3 in DNA: TGTGCCAGCAAAAAAGGGGTGCAGCCCCAGCATTTT.